A single sample gave rise to the 9 T cell receptor beta chains below, sequenced in a study of CD8+ T cells in alopecia areata. This sample's treatment: oral pan-JAK inhibitor, 5-10 mg twice daily. In each case, RNA was isolated and then reverse transcribed into cDNA as the sequencing template. Clones were read by immunoSEQ multiplex PCR, and TCRdb kept only the in-frame ones, dropping some. The sample holds roughly 250,000 clones; over 45% are singletons and the top ten take 0.8% to 1%. The specimen comprised CD4+ T cells sorted from blood, sampled between weeks 51 and 54, from a patient treated with tofacitinib. Receptors were obtained from a human donor with alopecia areata.

The V call is TRBV2, the J call TRBJ1-2, with 8 bases matching TRBD1. The CDR3 runs 13 residues. Losses at the gene ends were 6 bases for V and 2 bases for J; bases not matched to a gene: 2. Germline values: CDR1 SNHLY, CDR2 FYNNEI. DNA for the CDR3: TGTGCCAGCAGGGACAGGGAAAACTATGGCTACACCTTC. As protein: CASRDRENYGYTF.

Remarks on this clone: This same CDR3 is encoded by further DNA sequences in the sample. This chain links TRBV29-1 with TRBJ2-4; the match to TRBD1 covers 7 bases. CDR1 SQVTM and CDR2 ANQGSEA come from the germline V gene. This CDR3 has 12 amino acids. Trimming removed 7 bases from V and 7 bases from J; junction bases left unmatched: 7. DNA for the CDR3: TGCAGCGGCCGGGACAGAGGGAACATTCAGTACTTC. Its protein is CSGRDRGNIQYF.

The chain uses TRBV11-2 and TRBJ2-7; D is uncertain. V was clipped by 5 bases and J by 3 bases, with 14 bases between them. CDR1 is SGHAT, CDR2 FQNNGV, per germline. The CDR3 spans 14 residues. In nucleotides, the CDR3 is TGTGCCAGCAGCCGGTCACGGACGGTCTACGAGCAGTACTTC. Translating it yields CASSRSRTVYEQYF.

Turning to this clone: Being one base from a much bigger clone, this may be a read error. The identical CDR3 is also encoded by other nucleotide sequences in the sample. The rearrangement links TRBV19 to TRBJ2-3; 12 bases align to TRBD2. Trimming cost V 6 bases and J 1 base; bases outside gene matches: 2. The CDR3 contains 15 residues. Germline loops: CDR1 LNHDA, CDR2 SQIVND (reference sequence). CDR3 nucleotide sequence: TGTGCCAGTAGCCGGACTAGCGGGGGCACAGATACGCAGTATTTT. Translated: CASSRTSGGTDTQYF.

J is TRBJ2-1 and V is TRBV7-3, with TRBD2 matching 7 bases. The germline CDR1 and CDR2 sequences are SGHTA and FQGTGA. V was pared by 5 bases and J by 2 bases, with 9 bases of the junction left unmatched. CDR3 size: 16 residues. Here the CDR3 reads CASSPSTSAAYNEQFF. DNA of the CDR3: TGTGCCAGCAGCCCAAGCACTAGCGCGGCCTACAATGAGCAGTTCTTC.

The chain has TRBV29-1 and TRBJ1-2; D gene unclear. CDR1 and CDR2 (germline): SQVTM, ANQGSEA. The V end lost 6 bases, the J end lost 2 bases, and 22 bases lay between the germline ends. This CDR3 has 16 amino acids. The CDR3 loop is CSVYQLVGRLNYGYTF. DNA of the CDR3: TGCAGCGTCTACCAGTTAGTCGGGAGACTAAACTATGGCTACACCTTC. Full variable domain (outside the CDR3, taken from reference TRBV29-1 and TRBJ1-2): SAVISQKPSRDICQRGTSLTIQCQVDSQVTMMFWYRQQPGQSLTLIATANQGSEATYESGFVIDKFPISRPNLTFSTLTVSNMSPEDSSIYLCSVYQLVGRLNYGYTFGSGTRLTVV.

The genes are TRBV29-1 and TRBJ1-1; D uncertain. Germline V gene lookup returns CDR1 SQVTM and CDR2 ANQGSEA. The CDR3 runs to 12 residues. Trimming shortened V by 5 bases and J by 0 bases, and 7 bases separated the two germline ends. CDR3 bases: TGCAGCGTTACCCAGGTGAACACTGAAGCTTTCTTT. It codes for CSVTQVNTEAFF. The complete variable domain, with remaining parts taken from reference TRBV29-1 and TRBJ1-1, reads SAVISQKPSRDICQRGTSLTIQCQVDSQVTMMFWYRQQPGQSLTLIATANQGSEATYESGFVIDKFPISRPNLTFSTLTVSNMSPEDSSIYLCSVTQVNTEAFFGQGTRLTVV.

V and J are TRBV30 and TRBJ2-7; weak D call: TRBD2 (6 bases). This CDR3 region has 13 residues. Trimming left V 7 bases short and J 2 bases short, with 15 bases between. Germline CDR1 reads GTSNPN; CDR2 reads SVGIG (reference sequence). CDR3 DNA sequence: TGTGCCTCTGGGGGGACTGGCCCCTACGAGCAGTACTTC. Translating it yields CASGGTGPYEQYF.

This clone was detected once. This chain links TRBV4-1 with TRBJ2-1; 10 positions match TRBD1. Germline values: CDR1 MGHRA, CDR2 YSYEKL. This CDR3 spans 15 amino acids. V was clipped by 0 bases and J by 7 bases; unmatched bases: 3. CDR3 region: CASSQEGTGENEQFF. CDR3 DNA sequence: TGCGCCAGCAGCCAAGAAGGGACAGGGGAAAATGAGCAGTTCTTC.